This TCR beta chain was identified during a study of blood T cell repertoires in COVID-19. The ends lost 0 bases at V and 4 bases at J; junction bases unmatched: 2. The CDR3 is 15 amino acids. CDR1 and CDR2 from the germline V gene are KGHSH and LQKENI. Method: immunoSEQ multiplex PCR; TCRdb's copy keeps in-frame clones and lacks some. The data contain 200,000 to 300,000 clones, under 90% of them seen just once; the ten biggest clones take up 3.5% to 5%. This chain connects TRBV18 to TRBJ2-3; 9 bases are shared with TRBD2. The specimen sequenced was peripheral blood. This sequence originates from a man in his 60s with acute or convalescent COVID-19. The CDR3 is CASSPPGGRADTQYF. CDR3 sequence (DNA): TGTGCCAGCTCACCACCCGGCGGGAGGGCAGATACGCAGTATTTT.